This passage covers 23 T cell receptor beta chains from one sample sequenced in a study of cytomegalovirus exposure and HLA in healthy donors. The primer mix had 60 Vbeta and 13 Jbeta primers. The table came from immunoSEQ multiplex PCR; TCRdb's copy has only in-frame clones and leaves some out. Here the sample spans under 200,000 clones, roughly 80% being singletons. What was sequenced was PBMCs. These receptors were obtained from a male donor in good health and CMV-seropositive.

The chain couples TRBV27 to TRBJ2-3, with 7 bases lining up with TRBD2. The CDR3 loop spans 15 amino acids. V lost 5 bases, J lost 3 bases, and 8 bases stayed unmatched. CDR1 is MNHEY and CDR2 is SMNVEV in the germline V gene (reference sequence). The CDR3 DNA reads as TGTGCCAGCAGTCTACGACTAGCCAGGACAGATACGCAGTATTTT. This translates into CASSLRLARTDTQYF.

The J gene is TRBJ1-4, the V gene TRBV5-6; unclear D gene. The CDR3 loop spans 14 amino acids. Germline CDR1 is SGHDT and CDR2 is YYEEEE. V was pared by 4 bases and J by 4 bases, with 11 bases between. The CDR3 here is CASSLPGRNEKLFF. In nucleotides, the CDR3 is TGTGCCAGCAGCCTACCAGGTCGTAATGAAAAACTGTTTTTT.

A few counts support this clone. The junction departs from germline at one end; a sequencing error may be responsible. The rearrangement joins TRBV19 to TRBJ1-1; D ambiguous. The CDR3 spans 15 residues. Germline-derived CDR1 and CDR2 are LNHDA and SQIVND (reference sequence). This CDR3 reads CASSSFPGSRGFLWF. The CDR3, as DNA: TGTGCCAGTAGTTCCTTTCCGGGTTCCCGAGGGTTTCTTTGGTTT.

This clone has only one observation. V and J are TRBV5-8 and TRBJ1-1; D not certain. The CDR3 covers 16 residues. The germline CDR1 and CDR2 sequences are SGHTS and YDEGEE. The V end was cut by 1 base, the J end by 3 bases, with 16 bases between. In nucleotides, the CDR3 is TGTGCCAGCAGCTTGATTTTCAGGAGGGCAGACACTGAAGCTTTCTTT. Protein: CASSLIFRRADTEAFF.

J is TRBJ1-1 and V is TRBV6-5, with D uncertain. With 2 bases removed from V and 3 bases from J, the gap between germline ends came to 10 bases. The length of the CDR3 is 14 residues. Germline values: CDR1 MNHEY, CDR2 SVGAGI. CDR3 in DNA: TGTGCCAGCAGTTACGAGAGGGAGGACACTGAAGCTTTCTTT. Its protein product is CASSYEREDTEAFF.

This chain uses TRBV4-3 with TRBJ1-2; no reliable D call. The V and J ends lost 0 bases and 4 bases respectively, with 9 bases between them. The germline V gene encodes CDR1 LGHNA and CDR2 YSLEER. CDR3 length: 14 residues. The CDR3 bases are TGCGCCAGCAGCCAAGACCCCCGCGCCTATGGCTACACCTTC. Its translation is CASSQDPRAYGYTF.

The chain couples TRBV30 to TRBJ1-1; no clear D. Trimming took 2 bases from V and 4 from J, leaving 11 bases between them. This CDR3 spans 13 amino acids. CDR1 is GTSNPN, CDR2 SVGIG, per germline (reference sequence). The CDR3 DNA reads as TGTGCCTGGAGTAGAGAGGGAGTCACTGAAGCTTTCTTT. Protein: CAWSREGVTEAFF. Full variable domain (missing parts from reference TRBV30 and TRBJ1-1): SQTIHQWPATLVQPVGSPLSLECTVEGTSNPNLYWYRQAAGRGLQLLFYSVGIGQISSEVPQNLSASRPQDRQFILSSKKLLLSDSGFYLCAWSREGVTEAFFGQGTRLTVV.

The chain carries TRBV4-3 and TRBJ2-7; 7 nucleotides align to TRBD1. Germline V gene data show CDR1 as LGHNA and CDR2 as YSLEER. The CDR3 has 14 amino acids. Trimming at V came to 0 bases and at J to 2 bases, leaving 1 base not matched to a gene. The CDR3 region is CASSQETGPYEQYF. CDR3 in DNA: TGCGCCAGCAGCCAAGAGACAGGGCCCTACGAGCAGTACTTC.

The J gene is TRBJ2-2, the V gene TRBV7-9, with 10 bases lining up with TRBD1. The CDR3 has 14 amino acids. V shed 3 bases, J shed 7 bases, and the junction held 2 bases outside the gene matches. The germline CDR1 and CDR2 sequences are SEHNR and FQNEAQ (reference sequence). The CDR3 coding sequence is TGTGCCAGCAGCTTCGGGACAGGGGACGGGGAGCTGTTTTTT. Translation: CASSFGTGDGELFF.

The V gene is TRBV29-1, the J gene TRBJ1-2, with a possible D match to TRBD1 (6 bases). Trimming left V 0 bases short and J 2 bases short, with 7 bases between. Germline V gene lookup returns CDR1 SQVTM and CDR2 ANQGSEA. This CDR3 comprises 13 residues. This CDR3 is CSVEEGTNYGYTF. In nucleotides, the CDR3 is TGCAGCGTTGAAGAGGGGACAAACTATGGCTACACCTTC.

V and J are TRBV5-6 and TRBJ2-2; possibly TRBD2 for D (6 bases). V lost 0 bases to trimming and J lost 1 base, with 10 bases between them. The CDR3 has 16 residues. From germline, CDR1 is SGHDT and CDR2 YYEEEE. The CDR3 nucleotides are TGTGCCAGCAGCTTGGGGGCGGGACTGAACACCGGGGAGCTGTTTTTT. Translation: CASSLGAGLNTGELFF. The full variable domain, rest sourced from reference TRBV5-6 and TRBJ2-2, is DAGVTQSPTHLIKTRGQQVTLRCSPKSGHDTVSWYQQALGQGPQFIFQYYEEEERQRGNFPDRFSGHQFPNYSSELNVNALLLGDSALYLCASSLGAGLNTGELFFGEGSRLTVL.

The chain carries TRBV28 and TRBJ2-7; no firm D call. The CDR3 extends over 12 amino acids. Germline V gives CDR1 MDHEN, CDR2 SYDVKM. Between the trimmed V and J ends, which lost 2 bases and 3 bases, there was a span of 5 bases. The CDR3 nucleotides read TGTGCCAGCAGTTTAGAACACTACGAGCAGTACTTC. It is translated as CASSLEHYEQYF.

This clone showed up just once. J is TRBJ2-7 and V is TRBV28; the match to TRBD1 covers 7 bases. Germline values: CDR1 MDHEN, CDR2 SYDVKM. The CDR3 has 14 amino acids. After removal of 8 bases from V and 3 bases from J, the junction contained 10 bases not matched to a gene. The CDR3 nucleotides are TGTGCCAGCGGCCTGGACAGGACGCTCTACGAGCAGTACTTC. This encodes CASGLDRTLYEQYF.

J is TRBJ1-2 and V is TRBV27; D gene unclear. This CDR3 has 13 amino acids. Germline CDR1 and CDR2: MNHEY and SMNVEV (reference sequence). Trimming stripped 4 bases from V and 8 bases from J, with 14 bases between. CDR3 DNA: TGTGCCAGCAGTTGGTCCGGTGGTGAGGGCTACACCTTC. It codes for CASSWSGGEGYTF.

V and J are TRBV10-2 and TRBJ1-5; D remains ambiguous. Germline V gene data show CDR1 as WSHSY and CDR2 as SAAADI. The length of the CDR3 is 14 residues. The V gene lost 4 bases and the J gene lost 2 bases, with 9 bases spanning the gap. CDR3 in amino acids: CASSVGRGNQPQHF. CDR3 bases: TGCGCCAGCAGTGTGGGGAGGGGCAATCAGCCCCAGCATTTT.

The chain links TRBV5-4 to TRBJ2-5, with 7 bases that match TRBD1. V shed 4 bases, J shed 0 bases, and the junction held 6 bases outside the gene matches. The length of the CDR3 is 15 residues. Per germline, CDR1 SGHNT and CDR2 YYREEE (reference sequence). The CDR3 region is CASSRPGQHQETQYF. In DNA form, the CDR3 reads TGTGCCAGCAGCAGACCGGGACAGCACCAAGAGACCCAGTACTTC. Looking up the rest from reference TRBV5-4 and TRBJ2-5 gives the full variable domain: ETGVTQSPTHLIKTRGQQVTLRCSSQSGHNTVSWYQQALGQGPQFIFQYYREEENGRGNFPPRFSGLQFPNYSSELNVNALELDDSALYLCASSRPGQHQETQYFGPGTRLLVL.

This clone is a singleton in its sample. The V gene is TRBV9, the J gene TRBJ2-2, with 12 bases matching TRBD2. From germline, CDR1 is SGDLS and CDR2 YYNGEE. V lost 2 bases to trimming and J lost 4 bases; unmatched junction nucleotides: 6. The CDR3 is made up of 17 amino acids. DNA for the CDR3: TGTGCCAGCAGCGTTTTACTAGCGGGAGGTCCCACCGGGGAGCTGTTTTTT. Residues: CASSVLLAGGPTGELFF.

The V and J genes are TRBV6-5 and TRBJ1-5, with D maybe TRBD1 (5 bases). V was clipped by 2 bases and J by 7 bases, with 9 bases between them. CDR1 is MNHEY and CDR2 is SVGAGI in the germline V gene. CDR3 size: 13 residues. CDR3 loop: CASSYGGNQPQHF. The CDR3 coding sequence is TGTGCCAGCAGTTACGGGGGGAACCAGCCCCAGCATTTT.

This clone was counted a single time. The rearrangement joins TRBV7-9 to TRBJ1-5; D is undetermined. The V and J ends lost 4 bases and 3 bases respectively, with 10 bases between them. Germline CDR1 and CDR2: SEHNR and FQNEAQ (reference sequence). The CDR3 is 14 residues long. CDR3: CASSSPGVNQPQHF. The CDR3 nucleotides are TGTGCCAGCAGCTCCCCGGGAGTCAATCAGCCCCAGCATTTT. Variable domain in full (rest from reference TRBV7-9 and TRBJ1-5): DTGVSQNPRHKITKRGQNVTFRCDPISEHNRLYWYRQTLGQGPEFLTYFQNEAQLEKSRLLSDRFSAERPKGSFSTLEIQRTEQGDSAMYLCASSSPGVNQPQHFGDGTRLSIL.

This clone occurred a few times. V and J are TRBV5-1 and TRBJ2-2; 9 bases fit TRBD1. Germline assignment: CDR1 SGHRS and CDR2 YFSETQ. V lost 3 bases and J lost 3; bases outside the gene matches: 3. The CDR3 consists of 15 residues. CDR3 bases: TGCGCCAGCAGCTCCCGGGACAGGGACACCGGGGAGCTGTTTTTT. Amino acid sequence: CASSSRDRDTGELFF.

The sample holds one count of this clone. CDR3 sequence: CASSSRQGKNIQYF. The CDR3 DNA reads TGTGCCAGTAGTAGTCGACAGGGAAAAAACATTCAGTACTTC. The chain carries TRBV19 and TRBJ2-4; the match to TRBD1 covers 7 bases. This CDR3 contains 14 residues. Looked up from germline, CDR1 is LNHDA and CDR2 is SQIVND (reference sequence). V shed 4 bases and J 4 bases; nucleotides not matched to a gene: 4. The full variable domain, completed using reference TRBV19 and TRBJ2-4, is DGGITQSPKYLFRKEGQNVTLSCEQNLNHDAMYWYRQDPGQGLRLIYYSQIVNDFQKGDIAEGYSVSREKKESFPLTVTSAQKNPTAFYLCASSSRQGKNIQYFGAGTRLSVL.

The chain has TRBV19 and TRBJ2-1, with TRBD2 as a possible D gene (6 bases). Germline V CDR1 and CDR2: LNHDA, SQIVND (reference sequence). The V and J ends lost 4 bases and 2 bases respectively, with 12 bases between them. The CDR3 is 15 amino acids. CDR3 residues: CASSKDRETYNEQFF. CDR3 in DNA: TGTGCCAGTAGTAAGGACCGGGAGACCTACAATGAGCAGTTCTTC.

The rearrangement links TRBV4-1 to TRBJ2-7; 12 bases agree with TRBD2. This CDR3 has 15 residues. Trimming took 3 bases from V and 3 from J; bases not matched to a gene: 3. Germline CDR1 reads MGHRA; CDR2 reads YSYEKL. The DNA of the CDR3 is TGCGCCAGCAGCCAGACTAGCGGGGGAGACTACGAGCAGTACTTC. Translated: CASSQTSGGDYEQYF.